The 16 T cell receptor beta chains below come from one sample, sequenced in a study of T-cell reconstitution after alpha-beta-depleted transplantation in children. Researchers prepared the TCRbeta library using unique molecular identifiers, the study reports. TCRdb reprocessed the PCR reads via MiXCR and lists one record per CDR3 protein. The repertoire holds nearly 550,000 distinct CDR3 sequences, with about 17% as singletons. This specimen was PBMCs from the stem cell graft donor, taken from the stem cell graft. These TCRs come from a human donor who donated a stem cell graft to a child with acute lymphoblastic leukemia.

CDR3: CATSRDRVTETQYF. The CDR3 DNA reads as TGTGCCACCAGCAGGGACAGGGTGACGGAGACCCAGTACTTC. The V gene is TRBV15, the J gene TRBJ2-5, with 8 bases matching TRBD1. CDR3 size: 14 residues. The V and J ends lost 3 bases and 5 bases, in that order; junction bases with no gene match: 5. CDR1 is LNHNV, CDR2 YYDKDF, per germline (reference sequence).

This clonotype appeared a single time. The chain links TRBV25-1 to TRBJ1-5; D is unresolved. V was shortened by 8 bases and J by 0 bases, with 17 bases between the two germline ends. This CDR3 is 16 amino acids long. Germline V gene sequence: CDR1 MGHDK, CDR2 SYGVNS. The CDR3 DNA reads TGTGCCAGCGGTATGACATGGCGGTATAGCAATCAGCCCCAGCATTTT. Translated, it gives CASGMTWRYSNQPQHF.

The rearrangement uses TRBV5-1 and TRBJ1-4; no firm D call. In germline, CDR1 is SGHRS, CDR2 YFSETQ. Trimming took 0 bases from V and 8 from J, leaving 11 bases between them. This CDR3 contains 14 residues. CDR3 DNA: TGCGCCAGCAGCTTGGACGCCTCACGGGAAAAACTGTTTTTT. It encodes CASSLDASREKLFF.

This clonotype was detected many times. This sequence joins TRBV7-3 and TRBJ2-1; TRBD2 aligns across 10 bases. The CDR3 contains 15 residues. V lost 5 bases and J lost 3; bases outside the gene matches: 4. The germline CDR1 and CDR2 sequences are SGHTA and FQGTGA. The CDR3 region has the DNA TGTGCCAGCAGCCGGGGACTAGCGAACTACAATGAGCAGTTCTTC. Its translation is CASSRGLANYNEQFF.

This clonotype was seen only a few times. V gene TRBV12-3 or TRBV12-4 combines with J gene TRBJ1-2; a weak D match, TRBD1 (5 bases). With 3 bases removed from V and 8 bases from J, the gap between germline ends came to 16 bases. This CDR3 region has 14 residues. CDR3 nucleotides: TGTGCCAGCAGTTTCGGACAAGGCTACGGAGGCTACACCTTC. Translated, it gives CASSFGQGYGGYTF.

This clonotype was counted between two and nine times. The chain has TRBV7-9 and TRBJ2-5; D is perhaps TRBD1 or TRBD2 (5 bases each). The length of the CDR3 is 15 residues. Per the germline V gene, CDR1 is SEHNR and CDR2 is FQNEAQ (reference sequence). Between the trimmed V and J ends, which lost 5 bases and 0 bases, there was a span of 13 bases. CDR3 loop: CASSPGDAYQETQYF. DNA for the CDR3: TGTGCCAGCAGCCCCGGGGACGCGTACCAAGAGACCCAGTACTTC.

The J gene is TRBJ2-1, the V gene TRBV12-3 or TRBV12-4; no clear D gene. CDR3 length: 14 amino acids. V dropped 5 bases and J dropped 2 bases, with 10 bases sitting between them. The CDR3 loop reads CASSDKTPYNEQFF. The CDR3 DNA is TGTGCCAGCAGTGACAAGACCCCCTACAATGAGCAGTTCTTC.

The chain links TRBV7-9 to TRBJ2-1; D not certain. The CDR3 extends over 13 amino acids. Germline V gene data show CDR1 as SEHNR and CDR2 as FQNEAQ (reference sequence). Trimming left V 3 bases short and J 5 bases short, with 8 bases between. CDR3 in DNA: TGTGCCAGCAGCTTCGAAGGGCACAATGAGCAGTTCTTC. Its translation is CASSFEGHNEQFF.

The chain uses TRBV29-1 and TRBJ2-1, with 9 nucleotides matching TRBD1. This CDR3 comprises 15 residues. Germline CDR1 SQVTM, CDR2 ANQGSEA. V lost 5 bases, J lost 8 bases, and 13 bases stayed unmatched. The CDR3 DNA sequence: TGCAGCGTTACCGGGACAGGGTATATGGTGGATGAGCAGTTCTTC. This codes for CSVTGTGYMVDEQFF.

CDR3 region: CASSPFSAGTEAFF. The CDR3 coding sequence is TGTGCCAGCAGCCCCTTTTCCGCCGGGACTGAAGCTTTCTTT. The chain has TRBV11-2 and TRBJ1-1; D is undetermined. Germline V CDR1 and CDR2: SGHAT, FQNNGV. V was cut by 5 bases and J by 5 bases, with 15 bases left in between. The CDR3 has 14 amino acids. The variable domain in full, with the rest retrieved from reference TRBV11-2 and TRBJ1-1, is EAGVAQSPRYKIIEKRQSVAFWCNPISGHATLYWYQQILGQGPKLLIQFQNNGVVDDSQLPKDRFSAERLKGVDSTLKIQPAKLEDSAVYLCASSPFSAGTEAFFGQGTRLTVV.

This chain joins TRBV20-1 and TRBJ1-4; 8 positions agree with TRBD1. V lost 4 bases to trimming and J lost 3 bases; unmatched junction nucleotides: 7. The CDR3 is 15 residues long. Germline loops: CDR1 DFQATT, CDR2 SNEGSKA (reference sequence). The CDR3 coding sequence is TGCAGTGCTAACCCATTACAGGGGGCTAATGAAAAACTGTTTTTT. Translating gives CSANPLQGANEKLFF.

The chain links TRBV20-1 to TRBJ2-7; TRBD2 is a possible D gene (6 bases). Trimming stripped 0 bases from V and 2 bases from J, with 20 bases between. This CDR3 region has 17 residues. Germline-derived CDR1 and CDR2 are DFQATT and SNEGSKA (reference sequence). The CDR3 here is CSARDLRTTDDPYEQYF. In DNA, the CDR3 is TGCAGTGCTAGAGATCTCCGGACTACCGATGACCCCTACGAGCAGTACTTC.

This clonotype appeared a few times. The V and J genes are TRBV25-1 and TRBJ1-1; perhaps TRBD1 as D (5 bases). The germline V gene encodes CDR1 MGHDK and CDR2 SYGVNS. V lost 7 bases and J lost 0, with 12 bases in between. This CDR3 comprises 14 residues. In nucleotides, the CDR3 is TGTGCCAGCACCACAGGTTACATGAACACTGAAGCTTTCTTT. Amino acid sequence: CASTTGYMNTEAFF.

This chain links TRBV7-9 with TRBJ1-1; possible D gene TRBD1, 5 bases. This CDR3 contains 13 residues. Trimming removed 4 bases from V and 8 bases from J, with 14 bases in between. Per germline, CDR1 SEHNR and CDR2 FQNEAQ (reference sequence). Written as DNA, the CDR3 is TGTGCCAGCAGCTCCACCCACAGGACCGAAGCTTTCTTT. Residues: CASSSTHRTEAFF.

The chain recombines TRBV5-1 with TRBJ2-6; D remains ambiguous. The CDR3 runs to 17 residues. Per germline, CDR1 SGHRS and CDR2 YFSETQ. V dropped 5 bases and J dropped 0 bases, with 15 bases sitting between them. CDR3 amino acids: CASSPNPQHSGANVLTF. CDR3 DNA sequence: TGCGCCAGCAGTCCAAATCCACAGCACTCTGGGGCCAACGTCCTGACTTTC.

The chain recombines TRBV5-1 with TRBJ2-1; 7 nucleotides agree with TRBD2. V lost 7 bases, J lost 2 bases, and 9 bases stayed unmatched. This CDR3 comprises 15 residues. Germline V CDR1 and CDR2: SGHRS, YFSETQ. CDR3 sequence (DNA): TGCGCCAGCGGCCTTGGCGGGAGCGCCTACAATGAGCAGTTCTTC. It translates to CASGLGGSAYNEQFF.